The present T cell receptor beta chain was sequenced within a study of T cells in Graves' hyperthyroidism and ophthalmopathy. Study-level findings and limits: Most thyroid clonotypes that were expanded above 0.001 also turned up in blood. A model using 13 V-J features told ophthalmopathy apart from stable hyperthyroidism.

This clonotype was observed at least ten times. Its antigen is not identified. RNA transcripts served as the template for amplifying TCR beta CDR3 regions. The HTBI primer set drove a first-round RT-PCR of the TCR CDR3. TCRdb analysed the multiplex PCR reads with MiXCR anew, one entry per CDR3 protein. The sample has about 460,000 distinct CDR3 sequences; approximately 22% are singletons. Germline trimming cut 2 bases from V and 2 bases from J; bases unmatched to any gene: 2. The length of the CDR3 is 15 residues. The specimen sequenced was blood. This rearrangement joins TRBV12-3 or TRBV12-4 to TRBJ2-2, with TRBD1 matching 7 bases. The sequence was collected from a woman in her 70s with Graves' ophthalmopathy. The CDR3 here is CASSLHRGNTGELFF. The CDR3, as DNA: TGTGCCAGCAGTTTACACAGGGGTAACACCGGGGAGCTGTTTTTT.